These T cell receptor beta chains were read from a single sample in a study of cytomegalovirus exposure and HLA in healthy donors. Profiled with immunoSEQ multiplex PCR; TCRdb holds only in-frame clones, not every one. The sample consists of about 64,000 clones, about 85% of them appearing once. Sequenced material: PBMCs. Receptors were obtained from a female donor in good health and CMV-seronegative. CDR3s include the opening cysteine and the closing phenylalanine or tryptophan. D genes are given only for firm matches. Clone size is given for some rows only: seen once, a few or many times, or a class if the clone is expanded.

>NA|TRBV6-5|TRBD1|TRBJ1-2
CASRATGWNGYTF
TGTGCCAGCAGAGCGACAGGGTGGAATGGCTACACCTTC
>NA|TRBV10-1|NA|TRBJ2-3
CASSESQSYRTDTQYF
TGCGCCAGCAGTGAGTCGCAAAGCTATCGGACAGATACGCAGTATTTT
>NA|TRBV11-3|TRBD2|TRBJ2-1
CASSPGTSGGAFNEQFF
TGTGCCAGCAGCCCTGGGACTAGCGGGGGGGCATTCAATGAGCAGTTCTTC
>NA|TRBV7-2|NA|TRBJ2-2
CASSLGGYTGELFF
TGTGCCAGCAGCTTAGGAGGATACACCGGGGAGCTGTTTTTT
>NA|TRBV5-1|TRBD2|TRBJ2-1
CASSRSPSGTSYNEQFF
TGCGCCAGCAGCAGAAGCCCGTCCGGGACTAGCTACAATGAGCAGTTCTTC
>NA|TRBV2|NA|TRBJ2-3
CASNSGWTDTQYF
TGTGCCAGCAACAGCGGGTGGACAGATACGCAGTATTTT
>NA|TRBV5-5|TRBD2|TRBJ2-1
CASSITSGVYNEQFF
TGTGCCAGCAGCATCACTAGCGGGGTCTACAATGAGCAGTTCTTC
>NA|TRBV9|TRBD2|TRBJ2-3
CASSASGGAGDTQYF
TGTGCCAGCAGCGCAAGCGGGGGGGCGGGAGATACGCAGTATTTT
>NA|TRBV18|TRBD1|TRBJ1-1
CASSPGTGGSATEAFF
TGTGCCAGCTCACCCGGGACAGGGGGCAGCGCCACTGAAGCTTTCTTT
>NA|TRBV4-1|NA|TRBJ2-7
CASSQAYRDGEQYF
TGCGCCAGCAGCCAAGCCTACAGGGACGGCGAGCAGTACTTC
>NA|TRBV7-2|NA|TRBJ2-3
CASSLLGGTDTQYF
TGTGCCAGCAGCTTACTCGGGGGCACAGATACGCAGTATTTT
>NA|TRBV9|NA|TRBJ2-1
CASSARQEQFF
TGTGCCAGCAGCGCCCGACAGGAGCAGTTCTTC
>NA|TRBV4-2|NA|TRBJ2-3
CASSQVVAGSSTDTQYF
TGTGCCAGCAGCCAAGTCGTGGCAGGTTCTAGCACAGATACGCAGTATTTT
>few|TRBV7-6|TRBD2|TRBJ2-3
CASSLTGLAVSTDTQYF
TGTGCCAGCAGCTTAACGGGACTAGCGGTCAGCACAGATACGCAGTATTTT
>NA|TRBV19|TRBD2|TRBJ2-7
CASKPVAGVDYEQYF
TGTGCCAGTAAACCTGTAGCGGGAGTAGACTACGAGCAGTACTTC
>NA|TRBV6-6|NA|TRBJ2-7
CASSGSGNTPSYEQYF
TGTGCCAGCAGTGGCTCCGGGAACACCCCCTCCTACGAGCAGTACTTC
>NA|TRBV7-3|TRBD2|TRBJ2-5
CASSLSSGSGETQYF
TGTGCCAGCAGCTTATCCAGCGGGAGTGGCGAGACCCAGTACTTC
>NA|TRBV27|NA|TRBJ2-4
CASSSSGTFIQYF
TGTGCCAGCAGCTCCTCCGGGACATTCATTCAGTACTTC
>NA|TRBV9|TRBD2|TRBJ2-3
CASSVAPASGGTDTQYF
TGTGCCAGCAGCGTAGCTCCGGCTAGCGGGGGCACAGATACGCAGTATTTT
>NA|TRBV13|NA|TRBJ2-1
CASSLVMEYEQFF
TGTGCCAGCAGCTTAGTAATGGAGTATGAGCAGTTCTTC
>NA|TRBV4-1|TRBD2|TRBJ2-5
CASSQDRGEGGETQYF
TGCGCCAGCAGCCAAGATCGAGGGGAGGGAGGTGAGACCCAGTACTTC
>few|TRBV29-1|NA|TRBJ1-4
CSVPGGALNEKLFF
TGCAGCGTTCCGGGGGGCGCACTCAATGAAAAACTGTTTTTT
>once|TRBV27|NA|TRBJ2-2
CASRLGQRDTGELFF
TGTGCCAGCAGGTTGGGGCAGCGGGACACCGGGGAGCTGTTTTTT
>NA|TRBV9|TRBD2|TRBJ2-1
CASVPGLAGVNEQFF
TGTGCCAGCGTACCGGGACTAGCGGGGGTTAATGAGCAGTTCTTC
>NA|TRBV6-4|TRBD1|TRBJ2-3
CASSVDGTGGTDTQYF
TGTGCCAGCAGTGTTGACGGGACAGGGGGCACAGATACGCAGTATTTT
>NA|TRBV10-3|TRBD1|TRBJ2-1
CAISVAGQGFTSEQFF
TGTGCCATCAGCGTGGCGGGACAGGGATTTACCTCTGAGCAGTTCTTC
>few|TRBV30|NA|TRBJ1-4
CAWGQNNEKLFF
TGTGCCTGGGGACAAAATAATGAAAAACTGTTTTTT
>NA|TRBV6-5|NA|TRBJ1-2
CASSQGGGYTF
TGTGCCAGCAGTCAGGGAGGTGGCTACACCTTC
>NA|TRBV6-4|TRBD1|TRBJ2-3
CASSGTGGADTQYF
TGTGCCAGCAGTGGGACAGGGGGCGCAGATACGCAGTATTTT
>NA|TRBV19|TRBD2|TRBJ2-5
CASSIAVAGGLETQYF
TGTGCCAGTAGTATAGCGGTAGCGGGAGGGCTCGAGACCCAGTACTTC
>NA|TRBV30|NA|TRBJ2-7
CAWSFQGGFVEQYF
TGTGCCTGGAGTTTCCAGGGGGGATTTGTGGAGCAGTACTTC
>NA|TRBV9|TRBD1|TRBJ1-2
CASRRDSYGYTF
TGTGCCAGCAGACGGGACAGTTATGGCTACACCTTC
>NA|TRBV28|NA|TRBJ1-1
CASSLSGGSTEAFF
TGTGCCAGCAGCTTAAGCGGAGGCAGCACTGAAGCTTTCTTT
>NA|TRBV7-2|TRBD1|TRBJ1-1
CASSHGGQLNTEAFF
TGTGCCAGCAGTCACGGGGGACAGTTGAACACTGAAGCTTTCTTT
>once|TRBV11-2|NA|TRBJ1-2
CASSPIDRDYGYTF
TGTGCCAGCAGCCCCATCGACAGAGACTATGGCTACACCTTC
>NA|TRBV6-5|TRBD1|TRBJ1-5
CASGTGGLGNQPQHF
TGTGCCAGCGGGACAGGGGGCCTCGGCAATCAGCCCCAGCATTTT
>NA|TRBV10-3|NA|TRBJ2-5
CAISERGETQYF
TGTGCCATCAGTGAGCGGGGAGAGACCCAGTACTTC
>NA|TRBV5-8|NA|TRBJ1-2
CASSLTGRSYTF
TGTGCCAGCAGCTTGACAGGGAGAAGCTACACCTTC
>NA|TRBV7-2|TRBD2|TRBJ2-7
CASSPGLAGSAYEQYF
TGTGCCAGCAGCCCCGGACTAGCGGGTTCCGCCTACGAGCAGTACTTC
>NA|TRBV9|NA|TRBJ2-2
CASSPRLLGELFF
TGTGCTAGCAGCCCCAGGCTTCTAGGGGAGCTGTTTTTT
>NA|TRBV7-3|TRBD2|TRBJ2-7
CASSLGRGWSHEQYF
TGTGCCAGCAGCTTAGGGCGGGGGTGGTCCCACGAGCAGTACTTC
>NA|TRBV19|TRBD1|TRBJ1-1
CASSTDRGNTEAFF
TGTGCCAGTAGTACCGACAGGGGCAACACTGAAGCTTTCTTT
>NA|TRBV5-4|NA|TRBJ2-6
CASSSVGGFGANVLTF
TGTGCCAGCAGCTCAGTCGGCGGGTTCGGGGCCAACGTCCTGACTTTC
>NA|TRBV6-5|NA|TRBJ2-7
CASSYHQGSHGQYF
TGTGCCAGCAGTTATCATCAGGGGTCACACGGGCAGTACTTC
>NA|TRBV7-3|NA|TRBJ1-1
CASSLSQGNTEAFF
TGTGCCAGCAGTCTCAGTCAGGGGAACACTGAAGCTTTCTTT
>NA|TRBV2|TRBD1|TRBJ1-2
CASIVYSHLLQGANYGYTF
TGTGCCAGCATCGTCTACTCCCACCTCTTACAGGGGGCGAACTATGGCTACACCTTC
>few|TRBV11-1|NA|TRBJ1-2
CASSSNRRNYGYTF
TGTGCCAGCAGCTCCAACAGGAGAAACTATGGCTACACCTTC
>NA|TRBV28|TRBD1|TRBJ1-1
CASTYFGTGARNTEAFF
TGTGCCAGCACCTACTTCGGGACAGGGGCCAGGAACACTGAAGCTTTCTTT
>NA|TRBV7-2|TRBD1|TRBJ1-5
CASSLAGQLHQPQHF
TGTGCCAGCAGCTTAGCGGGACAGCTTCATCAGCCCCAGCATTTT
>NA|TRBV4-2|TRBD1|TRBJ2-1
CASRAGTGVFF
TGTGCCAGCAGAGCCGGGACAGGGGTGTTCTTC
>once|TRBV5-1|NA|TRBJ1-2
CASSLGGSDSYGYTF
TGCGCCAGCAGCTTGGGAGGAAGCGATAGCTATGGCTACACCTTC